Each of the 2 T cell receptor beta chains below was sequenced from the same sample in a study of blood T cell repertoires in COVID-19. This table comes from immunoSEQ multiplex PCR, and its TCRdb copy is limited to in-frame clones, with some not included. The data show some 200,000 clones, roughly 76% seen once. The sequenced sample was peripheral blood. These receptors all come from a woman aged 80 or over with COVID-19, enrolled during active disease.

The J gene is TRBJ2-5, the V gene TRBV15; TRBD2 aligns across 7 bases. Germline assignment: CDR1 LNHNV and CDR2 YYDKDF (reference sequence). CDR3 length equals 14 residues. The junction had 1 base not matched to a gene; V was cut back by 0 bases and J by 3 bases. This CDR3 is CATSRDGREETQYF. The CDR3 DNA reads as TGTGCCACCAGCAGAGATGGGAGGGAAGAGACCCAGTACTTC.

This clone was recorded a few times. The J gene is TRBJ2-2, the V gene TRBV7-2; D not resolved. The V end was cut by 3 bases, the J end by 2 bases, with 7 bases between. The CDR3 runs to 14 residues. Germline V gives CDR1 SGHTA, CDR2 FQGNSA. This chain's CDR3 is CASSFSANTGELFF. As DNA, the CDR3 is TGTGCCAGCAGCTTTAGTGCCAACACCGGGGAGCTGTTTTTT.